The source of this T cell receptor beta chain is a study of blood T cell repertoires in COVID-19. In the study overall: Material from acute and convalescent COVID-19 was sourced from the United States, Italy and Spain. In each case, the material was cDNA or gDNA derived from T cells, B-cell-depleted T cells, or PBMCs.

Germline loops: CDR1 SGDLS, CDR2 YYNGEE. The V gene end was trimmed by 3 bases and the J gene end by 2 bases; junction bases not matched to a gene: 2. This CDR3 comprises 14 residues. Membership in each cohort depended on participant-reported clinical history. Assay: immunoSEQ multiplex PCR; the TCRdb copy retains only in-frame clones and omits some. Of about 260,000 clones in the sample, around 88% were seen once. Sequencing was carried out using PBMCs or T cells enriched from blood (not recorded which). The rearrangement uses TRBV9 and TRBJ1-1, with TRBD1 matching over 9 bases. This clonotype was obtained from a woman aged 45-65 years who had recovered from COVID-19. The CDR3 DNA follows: TGTGCCAGCAGCGCGGGACAGGGAAACACTGAAGCTTTCTTT. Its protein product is CASSAGQGNTEAFF.